This T cell receptor beta chain was sequenced during a study of blood T cells in healthy people across ages. From germline, CDR1 is SGHVS and CDR2 FQNEAQ. The CDR3 contains 15 residues. The ends were cut back, 4 bases at V and 3 bases at J, with 10 bases in the middle. A second 7 to 11 cycle PCR used barcoded and J-beta primers. Each cDNA molecule received a tag from a template-switch adaptor that had 12 random nucleotides. TCRdb re-called the 5' RACE reads with MiXCR, one entry per CDR3 protein. Among hundreds of thousands of distinct CDR3 sequences, 40% to 50% were seen once, and the ten largest hold about a fifth. Per sample, at least 5.5 micrograms of total RNA were extracted.

The chain is built from TRBV7-8 and TRBJ2-6; TRBD1 or TRBD2 may be the D gene (6 bases each). Sample: blood. The sequence derives from a man aged 55 to 70 in good health. The CDR3 reads CASSWGAVGANVLTF. The CDR3 nucleotides are TGTGCCAGCAGCTGGGGGGCAGTTGGGGCCAACGTCCTGACTTTC.